These T cell receptor beta chains were read from a single sample in a study of blood T cell repertoires in COVID-19. Method: immunoSEQ multiplex PCR; TCRdb's copy keeps in-frame clones and lacks some. This table has about 300,000 clones, more than 70% appearing once. What was sequenced was peripheral blood. These receptors all come from a woman between 45 and 65 years old with acute or convalescent COVID-19. CDR3s include the opening cysteine and the closing phenylalanine or tryptophan. D genes are given only for firm matches. Where a row states a size, it is once, few, many or the class of an expanded clone; other rows omit it.

TGCGCCAGCAGCTTGGACAGGGAAGAGACCCAGTACTTC,CASSLDREETQYF,NA,NA,TRBV5-1,TRBJ2-5
TGTGCCAGCAGCCTAACAGGGGGCGGAGAGACCCAGTACTTC,CASSLTGGGETQYF,TRBD1,NA,TRBV7-3,TRBJ2-5
TGTGCCAGCAGCCCCTCCCGAGTAGATACGCAGTATTTT,CASSPSRVDTQYF,NA,NA,TRBV7-2,TRBJ2-3
TGCAGCGTTGACCCGACAGGGTCGGACACTGAAGCTTTCTTT,CSVDPTGSDTEAFF,TRBD1,NA,TRBV29-1,TRBJ1-1
TGTGCCAGCAGCCCTAATGGAAACACCATATATTTT,CASSPNGNTIYF,NA,NA,TRBV7-2,TRBJ1-3
TGCGCCAGCAGCCCCAAAGGAGGGACAGGGAGAATTGGTGGTGAAAAACTGTTTTTT,CASSPKGGTGRIGGEKLFF,TRBD1,many,TRBV4-1,TRBJ1-4
TGTGCCAGCAGTTATGACGGGGGAAGGAAAGTAGTCGGCACAGATACGCAGTATTTT,CASSYDGGRKVVGTDTQYF,NA,NA,TRBV6-2/TRBV6-3,TRBJ2-3
TGCGCCAGTCGGGAAGCGGGCGCCGGCGGCAATGAGCAGTTCTTC,CASREAGAGGNEQFF,NA,NA,TRBV5-1,TRBJ2-1
TGCGCCAGCAGTGATACGACAGGCAGCACAGATACGCAGTATTTT,CASSDTTGSTDTQYF,NA,NA,TRBV10-1,TRBJ2-3
TGCGCCAGCAGCTTACTGACAGGGGACCAAGAGACCCAGTACTTC,CASSLLTGDQETQYF,TRBD1,NA,TRBV5-1,TRBJ2-5
TGTGCCAGCAGCCAAGAGGTCAGGGCGAACACCGGGGAGCTGTTTTTT,CASSQEVRANTGELFF,NA,few,TRBV4-2,TRBJ2-2
TGTGCCATCAGTGAGATGGGACAGGGAAGGTCCGAGCAGTACTTC,CAISEMGQGRSEQYF,TRBD1,NA,TRBV10-3,TRBJ2-7
TGTGCCAGTATCAGACAGGGAGGATCTCCGGTCTCTGGAAACACCATATATTTT,CASIRQGGSPVSGNTIYF,TRBD1,NA,TRBV19,TRBJ1-3
TGTGCCAGCAGGCGGGGGACTCCAATGGGGGAGCAGTTCTTC,CASRRGTPMGEQFF,TRBD2,NA,TRBV7-2,TRBJ2-1
TGTGCCAGCAGCGCCTTAGGACAGGGGGCTGGAGTTAAGGAGACCCAGTACTTC,CASSALGQGAGVKETQYF,TRBD1,NA,TRBV5-6,TRBJ2-5
TGTGCCAGCACCCCGACCGGAGGACCTATATACAATGAGCAGTTCTTC,CASTPTGGPIYNEQFF,NA,NA,TRBV9,TRBJ2-1
TGTGCCAGCAGCTCGAGAGGGACAGACCAAGAGACCCAGTACTTC,CASSSRGTDQETQYF,TRBD1,NA,TRBV7-2,TRBJ2-5
TGTGCCAGCAGTTTAGCCCCGTCTCCCGTAAAGCCCTACGAGCAGTACTTC,CASSLAPSPVKPYEQYF,NA,NA,TRBV27,TRBJ2-7
TGTGCCTGGGCTCGTAGGAGCGGAGCTACCAATGAGCAGTTCTTC,CAWARRSGATNEQFF,NA,NA,TRBV30,TRBJ2-1
TGTGCCAGCAGCTGGCGGACAGGGACTGAAGCTTTCTTT,CASSWRTGTEAFF,TRBD1,NA,TRBV7-2,TRBJ1-1
TGTGCCAGCAGCTTAGGAGGGGGATCACTCCACGAGCAGTACTTC,CASSLGGGSLHEQYF,NA,few,TRBV7-2,TRBJ2-7
TGTGCCAGTAAACCCGGGGAGAACACTGAAGCTTTCTTT,CASKPGENTEAFF,NA,NA,TRBV12-3/TRBV12-4,TRBJ1-1
TGTGCCAGCAAGCCCGAGACAGGGTATTACAATGAGCAGTTCTTC,CASKPETGYYNEQFF,TRBD1,few,TRBV6-6,TRBJ2-1
TGTGCCAGCAGCTTGGCTCTGACAGGGATGGGTGAAAAACTGTTTTTT,CASSLALTGMGEKLFF,TRBD1,NA,TRBV5-5,TRBJ1-4
TGTGCCAGCAGCTTAGGACAGGGCAACTATGGCTACACCTTC,CASSLGQGNYGYTF,TRBD1,NA,TRBV7-9,TRBJ1-2
TGTGCCATCAGTGGCCGGGACTCTTATGAGCAGTTCTTC,CAISGRDSYEQFF,NA,NA,TRBV10-3,TRBJ2-1